The 31 T cell receptor beta chains given below trace back to one sample, sequenced in a study of blood T cells in healthy people across ages. Through a sample-barcoded 5' primer and a J-beta primer mix, a second PCR was run for roughly 7 to 12 cycles. TCRdb itself ran the 5' RACE reads through MiXCR, one entry per CDR3 protein. The data show approximately 350,000 distinct CDR3 sequences, with 52% seen just once and around 49% held by the top ten. The sequencing input was blood. The receptors were sampled from a man in his 60s in good health.

This chain joins TRBV29-1 and TRBJ2-7, with D uncertain. Trimming shortened V by 4 bases and J by 1 base, and 14 bases separated the two germline ends. CDR3 size: 14 residues. From germline, CDR1 is SQVTM and CDR2 ANQGSEA. The CDR3 here is CSVGEVGVSYEQYF. CDR3 coding DNA: TGCAGCGTTGGTGAAGTGGGCGTTTCCTACGAGCAGTACTTC.

This clonotype has at least ten counts. The chain carries TRBV29-1 and TRBJ2-5, with 14 bases matching TRBD2. This CDR3 is built from 15 residues. J gave up 5 bases and V 7 bases, and 9 bases lay outside the gene matches. From germline, CDR1 is SQVTM and CDR2 ANQGSEA. CDR3 bases: TGCAGCGCGAGACTAGCGGGAGGGCCTATGGAGACCCAGTACTTC. This sequence encodes CSARLAGGPMETQYF.

Of note for this clonotype: A much bigger clone sits one base away, suggesting this may be a read error. J is TRBJ2-3 and V is TRBV7-3; the D gene is possibly TRBD1 (5 bases). Germline V gene data show CDR1 as SGHTA and CDR2 as FQGTGA. The CDR3 sequence is 13 residues long. Trimming took 5 bases from V and 3 from J, leaving 9 bases between them. The chain's CDR3 is CASSRGMTDTQYF. The CDR3 nucleotides are TGTGCCAGCAGCAGGGGAATGACAGATACGCAGTATTTT.

This chain joins TRBV7-2 and TRBJ2-1; TRBD1 matches at 11 bases. V was pared by 5 bases and J by 10 bases, with 16 bases of the junction left unmatched. The CDR3 spans 17 residues. Germline V gives CDR1 SGHTA, CDR2 FQGNSA. In nucleotides, the CDR3 is TGTGCCAGCAGCACCTCCTCCGGGACAGGGGGACGTGGGGAGCAGTTCTTC. This sequence encodes CASSTSSGTGGRGEQFF.

This chain joins TRBV11-3 and TRBJ2-3; TRBD2 is a possible D gene (6 bases). The CDR3 covers 14 residues. V dropped 5 bases and J dropped 1 base, with 10 bases sitting between them. Per germline, CDR1 SGHNT and CDR2 YENEEA. As DNA, the CDR3 is TGTGCCAGCAGCGCGGGACTCCGCACAGATACGCAGTATTTT. This sequence encodes CASSAGLRTDTQYF.

This clonotype was counted only a few times. This chain links TRBV27 with TRBJ2-7, with a tentative D call TRBD1 (5 bases). CDR1 and CDR2 (germline): MNHEY, SMNVEV (reference sequence). The CDR3 covers 12 residues. V was trimmed by 5 bases and J by 2 bases, leaving 7 bases between them. CDR3: CASSVGAYEQYF. As DNA, the CDR3 is TGTGCCAGCAGTGTAGGGGCCTACGAGCAGTACTTC.

V is TRBV29-1 and J is TRBJ2-3; D perhaps matches TRBD1 (6 bases). From germline, CDR1 is SQVTM and CDR2 ANQGSEA. V lost 7 bases to trimming and J lost 3 bases, with 14 bases between them. The CDR3 spans 13 residues. The CDR3 DNA reads as TGCAGCGCTGAGGACAGACGAACAGATACGCAGTATTTT. Amino acids: CSAEDRRTDTQYF.

The J gene is TRBJ2-3, the V gene TRBV7-2, with D hard to call. CDR3 length: 12 residues. Germline CDR1 SGHTA, CDR2 FQGNSA. The ends were cut back, 5 bases at V and 6 bases at J, with 9 bases in the middle. The CDR3: CASSPLVDTQYF. For the CDR3, the DNA is TGTGCCAGCAGCCCCCTTGTCGATACGCAGTATTTT.

The rearrangement links TRBV10-3 to TRBJ1-2; D call uncertain. The germline V and J ends were trimmed by 6 bases and 8 bases, with 10 bases remaining between them. The CDR3 runs to 11 residues. The germline gives CDR1 ENHRY, CDR2 SYGVKD. The CDR3 here is CAISPGEGYTF. For the CDR3, the DNA is TGTGCCATCAGCCCCGGGGAAGGCTACACCTTC.

This clonotype has a handful of counts. V is TRBV7-8 and J is TRBJ2-3; D remains unclear. The CDR3 is 17 residues long. The V gene's germline CDR1 is SGHVS and CDR2 FQNEAQ. The V and J ends lost 1 base and 2 bases respectively, with 16 bases between them. The CDR3 DNA follows: TGTGCCAGCAGCTTAGGGGCCAGGACCTCAGACACAGATACGCAGTATTTT. Amino acid sequence: CASSLGARTSDTDTQYF.

This sequence joins TRBV28 and TRBJ1-1; tentative D call: TRBD1 (5 bases). The ends were cut back, 7 bases at V and 7 bases at J, with 19 bases in the middle. The CDR3 extends over 14 amino acids. Germline values: CDR1 MDHEN, CDR2 SYDVKM. This CDR3 reads CASTLQPGRGEAFF. The CDR3 coding sequence is TGTGCCAGCACCCTACAACCAGGGCGCGGTGAAGCTTTCTTT. Using reference TRBV28 and TRBJ1-1 for the parts outside the CDR3, the full variable domain is DVKVTQSSRYLVKRTGEKVFLECVQDMDHENMFWYRQDPGLGLRLIYFSYDVKMKEKGDIPEGYSVSREKKERFSLILESASTNQTSMYLCASTLQPGRGEAFFGQGTRLTVV.

The J gene is TRBJ2-6, the V gene TRBV6-2 or TRBV6-3; D possibly uses TRBD1 or TRBD2 (5 bases each). The CDR3 spans 13 residues. Trimming removed 11 bases at V and 2 bases at J, with 10 bases between. From germline, CDR1 is MNHEY and CDR2 SVGEGT. The CDR3 spells CACVGAGANVLTF. DNA of the CDR3: TGTGCCTGCGTGGGGGCTGGGGCCAACGTCCTGACTTTC.

The chain carries TRBV20-1 and TRBJ2-3; D gene ambiguous. This CDR3 has 13 amino acids. The V end lost 0 bases, the J end lost 0 bases, and 4 bases lay between the germline ends. Germline lookup yields CDR1 DFQATT and CDR2 SNEGSKA (reference sequence). Here the CDR3 reads CSARERSTDTQYF. For the CDR3, the DNA is TGCAGTGCTAGAGAGAGAAGCACAGATACGCAGTATTTT.

J is TRBJ1-2 and V is TRBV3-1; a possible D gene is TRBD1 (6 bases). Trimming removed 4 bases from V and 8 bases from J, with 20 bases in between. The CDR3 runs 15 residues. Looked up from germline, CDR1 is LGHDT and CDR2 is YNNKEL (reference sequence). The CDR3 sequence: CASSPGGGLLGGYTF. The CDR3 nucleotides are TGTGCCAGCAGCCCGGGCGGGGGGCTACTTGGAGGCTACACCTTC.

This clonotype showed up just a few times. The chain recombines TRBV4-3 with TRBJ2-1; no clear D gene. Germline V gene sequence: CDR1 LGHNA, CDR2 YSLEER. V was shortened by 0 bases and J by 0 bases, with 9 bases between the two germline ends. This CDR3 spans 16 amino acids. The CDR3: CASSQDWGISYNEQFF. In DNA form, the CDR3 reads TGCGCCAGCAGCCAAGATTGGGGAATCTCCTACAATGAGCAGTTCTTC.

The V call is TRBV15, the J call TRBJ2-5; 7 bases are a match to TRBD1. Germline values: CDR1 LNHNV, CDR2 YYDKDF (reference sequence). The CDR3 is made up of 15 amino acids. J gave up 5 bases and V 0 bases, and 6 bases lay outside the gene matches. The CDR3, as DNA: TGTGCCACCAGCAGAGATGACAGGGTACAGGAGACCCAGTACTTC. It is translated as CATSRDDRVQETQYF.

The genes are TRBV7-8 and TRBJ1-1; D remains ambiguous. Germline V gives CDR1 SGHVS, CDR2 FQNEAQ. CDR3 size: 14 residues. The germline V and J ends were trimmed by 3 bases and 4 bases, with 12 bases remaining between them. Written as DNA, the CDR3 is TGTGCCAGCAGCTTGAGGGCCCCGGGCACTGAAGCTTTCTTT. This sequence encodes CASSLRAPGTEAFF.

The rearrangement joins TRBV7-9 to TRBJ2-7; TRBD1 agrees at 12 bases. J lost 9 bases, V lost 9 bases, and 21 bases had no gene match. This CDR3 spans 17 amino acids. The V gene's germline CDR1 is SEHNR and CDR2 FQNEAQ (reference sequence). The chain's CDR3 is CASQHSRAGQGAQGQYF. The CDR3 bases are TGTGCCAGTCAACATTCGCGTGCGGGACAGGGGGCGCAAGGGCAGTACTTC.

A word on this clonotype: It may be a read error: a sequence one base away is much more abundant. The chain recombines TRBV27 with TRBJ1-1; TRBD1 matches at 7 bases. The CDR3 totals 15 residues. The ends lost 3 bases at V and 7 bases at J; junction bases unmatched: 11. Germline CDR1 reads MNHEY; CDR2 reads SMNVEV (reference sequence). This CDR3 reads CASSFVGTARYEAFF. For the CDR3, the DNA is TGTGCCAGCAGTTTTGTCGGGACAGCCCGCTATGAAGCTTTCTTT.

A word on this clonotype: The germline gene is not matched at one end of the junction; a read error may be the cause. The chain is built from TRBV6-5 and TRBJ1-4, with TRBD1 matching 7 bases. Germline values: CDR1 MNHEY, CDR2 SVGAGI. CDR3 length: 14 amino acids. This chain's CDR3 is CVSGMTGINEKLFF. In nucleotides, the CDR3 is TGTGTCAGCGGAATGACAGGGATCAACGAAAAACTGTTTTTT.

The genes are TRBV10-3 and TRBJ1-4, with no clear D. Trimming removed 6 bases at V and 3 bases at J, with 8 bases between. The CDR3 consists of 13 residues. The germline CDR1 and CDR2 sequences are ENHRY and SYGVKD. The CDR3 sequence: CAIRGGSNEKLFF. DNA of the CDR3: TGTGCCATCAGAGGCGGTTCTAATGAAAAACTGTTTTTT.

This clonotype was seen ten or more times. The genes are TRBV20-1 and TRBJ2-7; D ambiguous. This CDR3 is 14 amino acids long. The germline V gene has CDR1 DFQATT and CDR2 SNEGSKA (reference sequence). V lost 6 bases and J 0 bases, leaving 15 bases between the germline ends. CDR3 DNA sequence: TGCAGTGCCCTTGTTACATTGAGCTCCTACGAGCAGTACTTC. Translation: CSALVTLSSYEQYF.

V gene TRBV15 combines with J gene TRBJ2-3; 10 bases match TRBD2. V was clipped by 8 bases and J by 1 base; unmatched bases: 9. Germline loops: CDR1 LNHNV, CDR2 YYDKDF (reference sequence). The CDR3 runs to 16 residues. CDR3 DNA sequence: TGTGCCACCGCCAGAGCCGGACTAGCGGGCACAGATACGCAGTATTTT. It translates to CATARAGLAGTDTQYF.

The chain is built from TRBV14 and TRBJ2-3, with 11 bases fitting TRBD2. V lost 2 bases, J lost 0 bases, and 1 base stayed unmatched. The CDR3 sequence is 16 residues long. In germline, CDR1 is SGHDN, CDR2 FVKESK. CDR3 amino acids: CASSQTSGRSTDTQYF. The CDR3 DNA reads TGTGCCAGCAGCCAAACTAGCGGGAGAAGCACAGATACGCAGTATTTT.

The V gene is TRBV28, the J gene TRBJ2-5, with D hard to call. V lost 6 bases to trimming and J lost 0 bases, with 11 bases between them. The CDR3 runs to 14 residues. The germline V gene encodes CDR1 MDHEN and CDR2 SYDVKM. The CDR3 protein is CASSPGPDQETQYF. DNA for the CDR3: TGTGCCAGCAGCCCCGGGCCTGACCAAGAGACCCAGTACTTC.

This clonotype was recorded many times. The CDR3 spells CSVFVSSYEQYF. DNA of the CDR3: TGCAGCGTTTTTGTGAGCTCCTACGAGCAGTACTTC. V and J are TRBV29-1 and TRBJ2-7; the D is unclear. Germline V gene lookup returns CDR1 SQVTM and CDR2 ANQGSEA. The germline V and J ends were trimmed by 5 bases and 0 bases, with 8 bases remaining between them. CDR3 length: 12 residues.

This sequence joins TRBV20-1 and TRBJ2-2; the D is unclear. Germline lookup yields CDR1 DFQATT and CDR2 SNEGSKA (reference sequence). The CDR3 is made up of 11 amino acids. Between the trimmed V and J ends, which lost 6 bases and 6 bases, there was a span of 8 bases. CDR3 region: CSAPNAGELFF. The CDR3 nucleotides read TGCAGTGCCCCTAACGCCGGGGAGCTGTTTTTT.

The table lists this clonotype with a few counts. The chain employs TRBV4-2 and TRBJ2-7; D gene ambiguous. CDR1 and CDR2 (germline): LGHNA, YNFKEQ. Trimming shortened V by 3 bases and J by 0 bases, and 6 bases separated the two germline ends. The CDR3 is 13 amino acids. The chain's CDR3 is CASSQADSYEQYF. Here the CDR3 DNA reads TGTGCCAGCAGCCAGGCGGACTCCTACGAGCAGTACTTC.

This sequence joins TRBV7-9 and TRBJ1-6; D is undetermined. The CDR3 contains 14 residues. Trimming stripped 1 base from V and 8 bases from J, with 9 bases between. Germline assignment: CDR1 SEHNR and CDR2 FQNEAQ (reference sequence). CDR3 sequence reads: CASSLGRVDSPLHF. CDR3 nucleotide sequence: TGTGCCAGCAGCTTAGGGCGGGTGGATTCACCCCTCCACTTT.

In this sample, this clonotype turned up many times. The chain uses TRBV12-3 or TRBV12-4 and TRBJ2-6, with D possibly matching TRBD1 (5 bases). The CDR3 is 14 residues long. The V and J ends lost 6 bases and 2 bases respectively, with 8 bases between them. CDR3 region: CASSQGAGANVLTF. The CDR3 DNA follows: TGTGCCAGCAGCCAGGGCGCTGGGGCCAACGTCCTGACTTTC.

The rearrangement joins TRBV5-1 to TRBJ2-3; no clear D. CDR1 SGHRS and CDR2 YFSETQ come from the germline V gene. The CDR3 runs 18 residues. With 0 bases removed from V and 0 bases from J, the gap between germline ends came to 17 bases. CDR3 region: CASSLGALPSLSTDTQYF. Written as DNA, the CDR3 is TGCGCCAGCAGCTTGGGGGCCCTTCCCTCATTAAGCACAGATACGCAGTATTTT.